This T cell receptor beta chain stems from a study of blood T cell repertoires in COVID-19. Whole-study context: Acute and convalescent COVID-19 samples came from the United States, Italy and Spain.

V was trimmed by 7 bases and J by 1 base, leaving 16 bases between them. CDR1 is MDHEN and CDR2 is SYDVKM in the germline V gene. This CDR3 has 15 residues. Assay used: immunoSEQ multiplex PCR; TCRdb lists only in-frame clones, some missing. Here the sample spans hundreds of thousands of clones, 80% to 90% being singletons. This chain connects TRBV28 to TRBJ1-2; a possible D gene is TRBD1 (5 bases). The specimen was peripheral blood. This sequence originates from a woman aged 30 to 39 with COVID-19, enrolled during active disease. CDR3 loop: CASNSQAGINYGYTF. DNA for the CDR3: TGTGCCAGCAACTCGCAGGCAGGGATTAACTATGGCTACACCTTC.